This TCR beta chain was sequenced for a study of blood T cell repertoires in COVID-19. Only one count was recorded for this clone. Libraries were prepared by immunoSEQ multiplex PCR; TCRdb keeps only in-frame clonotypes and omits some of them. The table shows about 400,000 clones, with roughly 90% occurring only once. The TCR was taken from a woman aged 25 to 39 who had recovered from COVID-19. The material sequenced was PBMCs or T cells enriched from blood (not recorded which).

The CDR3 nucleotides are TGTGCCAGCAGTTTATCGAGGGCTAGCGGAGGCACAGATACGCAGTATTTT. It specifies CASSLSRASGGTDTQYF. The V gene is TRBV27, the J gene TRBJ2-3, with 7 bases fitting TRBD2. The CDR3 has 17 residues. The germline V gene encodes CDR1 MNHEY and CDR2 SMNVEV (reference sequence). Losses at the gene ends were 0 bases for V and 1 base for J; bases not matched to a gene: 7.